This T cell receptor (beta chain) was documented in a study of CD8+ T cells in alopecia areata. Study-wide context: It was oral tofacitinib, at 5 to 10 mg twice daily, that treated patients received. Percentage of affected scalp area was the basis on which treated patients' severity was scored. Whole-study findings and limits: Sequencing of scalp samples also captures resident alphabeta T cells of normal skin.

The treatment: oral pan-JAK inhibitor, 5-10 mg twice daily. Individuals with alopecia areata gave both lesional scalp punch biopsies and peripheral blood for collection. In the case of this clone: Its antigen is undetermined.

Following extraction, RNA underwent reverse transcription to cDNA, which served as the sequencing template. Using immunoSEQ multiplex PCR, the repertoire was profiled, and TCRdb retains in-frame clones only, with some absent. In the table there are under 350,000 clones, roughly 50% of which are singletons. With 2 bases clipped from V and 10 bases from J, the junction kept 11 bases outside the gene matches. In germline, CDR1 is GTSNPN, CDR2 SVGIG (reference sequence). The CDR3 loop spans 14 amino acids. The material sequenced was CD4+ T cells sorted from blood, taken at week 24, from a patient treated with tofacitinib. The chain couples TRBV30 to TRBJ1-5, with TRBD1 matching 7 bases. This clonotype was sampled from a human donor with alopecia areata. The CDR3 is CAWSTRQGGGPQHF. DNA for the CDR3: TGTGCCTGGAGTACCAGACAGGGAGGTGGACCCCAGCATTTT.